What follows is one T cell receptor (beta chain) and its context. Other DNA sequences from this sample encode an identical CDR3 as well. The sample originates from a study of cytotoxic CD8 clonotypes in ibrutinib-treated CLL. About the study: Mean values per sample were 250,000 to 300,000 productive templates and 94,082 productive rearrangements.

Trimming pared 3 bases from V and 2 bases from J, leaving 8 bases between. CDR3 size: 14 residues. CDR1 MNHNY and CDR2 SVGAGI come from the germline V gene (reference sequence). The planned depth of sequencing spanned 1 in 200,000 to 1 in 1 million T cells. Data came from immunoSEQ multiplex PCR; TCRdb stores just in-frame clones and leaves some out. The table lists about 60,000 clones, approximately 52% of them singletons. The sequences come from PBMCs, collected after 24 months of ibrutinib treatment. The chain joins TRBV6-6 to TRBJ1-5, with D perhaps matching TRBD1 (5 bases). The receptor's source is a human donor with chronic lymphocytic leukemia. CDR3 sequence reads: CASSYEGRNQPQHF. The CDR3 DNA reads as TGTGCCAGCAGTTATGAGGGGCGCAATCAGCCCCAGCATTTT.